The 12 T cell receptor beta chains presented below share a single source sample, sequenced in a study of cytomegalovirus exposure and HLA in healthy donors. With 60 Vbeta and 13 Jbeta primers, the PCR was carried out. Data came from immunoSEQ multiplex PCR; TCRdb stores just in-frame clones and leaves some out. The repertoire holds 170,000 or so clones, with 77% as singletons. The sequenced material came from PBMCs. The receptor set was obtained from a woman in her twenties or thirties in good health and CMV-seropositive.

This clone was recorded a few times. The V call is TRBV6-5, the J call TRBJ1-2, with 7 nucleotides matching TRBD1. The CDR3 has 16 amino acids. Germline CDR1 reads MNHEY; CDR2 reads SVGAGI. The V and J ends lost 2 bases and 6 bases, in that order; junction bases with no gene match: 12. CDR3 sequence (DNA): TGTGCCAGCAGTTACGACCTCAGGGGACAGAGAGATGGCTACACCTTC. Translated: CASSYDLRGQRDGYTF.

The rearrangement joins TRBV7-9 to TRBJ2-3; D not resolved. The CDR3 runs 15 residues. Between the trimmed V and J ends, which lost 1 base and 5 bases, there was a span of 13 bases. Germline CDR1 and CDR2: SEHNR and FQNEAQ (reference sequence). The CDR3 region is CASSLVVGRIDTQYF. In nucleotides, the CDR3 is TGTGCCAGCAGCTTAGTTGTGGGCCGGATAGATACGCAGTATTTT.

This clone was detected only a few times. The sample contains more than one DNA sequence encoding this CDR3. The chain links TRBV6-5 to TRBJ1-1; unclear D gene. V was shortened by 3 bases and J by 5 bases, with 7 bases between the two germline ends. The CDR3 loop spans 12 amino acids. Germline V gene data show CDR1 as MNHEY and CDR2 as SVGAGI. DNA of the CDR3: TGTGCCAGCAGTTATGGAGGAACTGAAGCTTTCTTT. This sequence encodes CASSYGGTEAFF.

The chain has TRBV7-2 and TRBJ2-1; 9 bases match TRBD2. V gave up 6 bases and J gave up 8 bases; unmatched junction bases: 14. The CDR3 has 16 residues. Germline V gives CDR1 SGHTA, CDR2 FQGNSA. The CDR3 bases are TGTGCCAGCAGTCCAGTGGTAGCGGGAGTTAGGGATGAGCAGTTCTTC. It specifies CASSPVVAGVRDEQFF.

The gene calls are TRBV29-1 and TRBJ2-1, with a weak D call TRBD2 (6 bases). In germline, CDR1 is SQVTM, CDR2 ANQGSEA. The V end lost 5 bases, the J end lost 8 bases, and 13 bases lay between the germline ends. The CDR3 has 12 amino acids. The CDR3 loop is CSVNLATDEQFF. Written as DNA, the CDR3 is TGCAGCGTTAACCTAGCGACCGATGAGCAGTTCTTC.

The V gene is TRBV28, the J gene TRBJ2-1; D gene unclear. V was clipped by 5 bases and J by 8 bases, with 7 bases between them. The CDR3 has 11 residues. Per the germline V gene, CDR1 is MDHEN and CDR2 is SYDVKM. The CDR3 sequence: CASSTYYEQFF. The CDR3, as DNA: TGTGCCAGCAGTACTTATTATGAGCAGTTCTTC.

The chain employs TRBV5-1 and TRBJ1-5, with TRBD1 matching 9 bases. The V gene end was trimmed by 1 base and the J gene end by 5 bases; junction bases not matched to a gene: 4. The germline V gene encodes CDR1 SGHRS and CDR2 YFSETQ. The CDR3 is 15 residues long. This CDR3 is CASSLTGGRDQPQHF. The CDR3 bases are TGCGCCAGCAGCTTGACAGGGGGCCGGGATCAGCCCCAGCATTTT.

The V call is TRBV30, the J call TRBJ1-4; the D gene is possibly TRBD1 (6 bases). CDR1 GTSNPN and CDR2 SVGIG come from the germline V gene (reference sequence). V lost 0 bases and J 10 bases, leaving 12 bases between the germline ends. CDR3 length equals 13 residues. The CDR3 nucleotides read TGTGCCTGGAGTGTACAGGGTCGCGGAAAACTGTTTTTT. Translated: CAWSVQGRGKLFF.

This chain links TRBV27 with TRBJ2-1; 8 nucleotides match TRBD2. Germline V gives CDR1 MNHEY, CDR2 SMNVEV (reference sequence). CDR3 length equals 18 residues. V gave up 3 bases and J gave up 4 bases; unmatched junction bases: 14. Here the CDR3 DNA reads TGTGCCAGCAGTTTTCCCGTGGGGGCGGGAGGAGGTTACAATGAGCAGTTCTTC. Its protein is CASSFPVGAGGGYNEQFF.

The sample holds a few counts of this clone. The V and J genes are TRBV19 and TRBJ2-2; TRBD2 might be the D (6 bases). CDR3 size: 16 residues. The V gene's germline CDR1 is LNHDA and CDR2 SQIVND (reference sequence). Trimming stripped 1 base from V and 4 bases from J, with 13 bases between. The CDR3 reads CASSIAALASTGELFF. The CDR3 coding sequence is TGTGCCAGTAGTATAGCCGCCCTAGCGTCCACCGGGGAGCTGTTTTTT.

The CDR3 here is CASSEEWGQPNEKLFF. The DNA of the CDR3 is TGTGCCAGCAGTGAAGAGTGGGGCCAGCCTAATGAAAAACTGTTTTTT. This chain connects TRBV2 to TRBJ1-4, with D maybe TRBD1 (5 bases). The CDR3 length is 16 residues. Trimming shortened V by 1 base and J by 3 bases, and 12 bases separated the two germline ends. Germline assignment: CDR1 SNHLY and CDR2 FYNNEI.

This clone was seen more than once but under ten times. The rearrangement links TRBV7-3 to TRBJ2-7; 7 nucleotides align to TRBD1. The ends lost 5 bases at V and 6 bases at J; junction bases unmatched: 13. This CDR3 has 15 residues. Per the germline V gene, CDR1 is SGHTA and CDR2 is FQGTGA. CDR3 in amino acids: CASSHGPTGTAEQYF. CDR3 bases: TGTGCCAGCAGCCACGGACCTACCGGGACAGCCGAGCAGTACTTC.